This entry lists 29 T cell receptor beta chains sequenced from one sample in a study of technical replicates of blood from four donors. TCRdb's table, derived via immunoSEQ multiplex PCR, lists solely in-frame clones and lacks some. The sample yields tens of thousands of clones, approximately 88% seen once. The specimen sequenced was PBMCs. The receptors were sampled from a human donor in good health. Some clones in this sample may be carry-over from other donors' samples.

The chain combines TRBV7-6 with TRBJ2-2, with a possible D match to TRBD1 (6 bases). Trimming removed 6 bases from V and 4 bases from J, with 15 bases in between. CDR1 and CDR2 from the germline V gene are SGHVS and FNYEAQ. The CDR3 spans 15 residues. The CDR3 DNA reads TGTGCCAGCAGGGCAGGGGCCGAGCTCACCGGGGAGCTGTTTTTT. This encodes CASRAGAELTGELFF.

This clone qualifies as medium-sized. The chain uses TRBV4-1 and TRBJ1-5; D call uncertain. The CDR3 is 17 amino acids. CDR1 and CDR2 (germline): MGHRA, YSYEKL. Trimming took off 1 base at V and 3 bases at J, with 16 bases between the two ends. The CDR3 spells CASSQGVRIGDNQPQHF. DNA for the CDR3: TGCGCCAGCAGCCAAGGGGTTCGGATCGGGGACAATCAGCCCCAGCATTTT.

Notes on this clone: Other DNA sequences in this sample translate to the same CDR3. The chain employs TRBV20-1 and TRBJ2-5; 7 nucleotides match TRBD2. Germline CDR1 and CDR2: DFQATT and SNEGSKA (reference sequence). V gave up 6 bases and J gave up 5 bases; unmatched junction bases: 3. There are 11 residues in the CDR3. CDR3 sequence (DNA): TGCAGTGCCTCACTAGCGGAGACCCAGTACTTC. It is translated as CSASLAETQYF.

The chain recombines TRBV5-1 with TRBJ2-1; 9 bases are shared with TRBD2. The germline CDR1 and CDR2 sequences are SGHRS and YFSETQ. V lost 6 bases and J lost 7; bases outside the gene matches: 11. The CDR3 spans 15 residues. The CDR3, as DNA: TGCGCCAGCACAGCTATAGCGGGAGCCACGAATGAGCAGTTCTTC. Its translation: CASTAIAGATNEQFF.

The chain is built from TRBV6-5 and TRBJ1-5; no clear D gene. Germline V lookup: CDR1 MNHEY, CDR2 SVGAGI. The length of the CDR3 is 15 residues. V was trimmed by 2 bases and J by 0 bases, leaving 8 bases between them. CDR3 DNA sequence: TGTGCCAGCAGTTACGGAGATCCTAGCAATCAGCCCCAGCATTTT. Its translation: CASSYGDPSNQPQHF.

CDR3: CASSPSGGEEQFF. CDR3 sequence (DNA): TGTGCCAGCAGCCCCTCGGGAGGAGAGGAGCAGTTCTTC. This sequence joins TRBV9 and TRBJ2-1; 7 bases fit TRBD2. Per germline, CDR1 SGDLS and CDR2 YYNGEE. The CDR3 has 13 amino acids. Unmatched junction bases numbered 8, after V lost 4 bases and J lost 10 bases.

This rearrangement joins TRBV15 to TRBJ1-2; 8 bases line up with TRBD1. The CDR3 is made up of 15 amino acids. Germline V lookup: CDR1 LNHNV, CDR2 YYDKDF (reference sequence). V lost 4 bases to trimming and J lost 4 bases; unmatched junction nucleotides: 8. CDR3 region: CATSKTGALLYGYTF. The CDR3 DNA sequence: TGTGCCACCAGCAAGACAGGGGCCTTACTCTATGGCTACACCTTC.

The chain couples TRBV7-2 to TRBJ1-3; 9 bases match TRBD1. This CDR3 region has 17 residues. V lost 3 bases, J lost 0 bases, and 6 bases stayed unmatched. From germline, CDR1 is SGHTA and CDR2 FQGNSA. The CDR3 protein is CASSFQGQGSSGNTIYF. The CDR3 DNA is TGTGCCAGCAGCTTTCAGGGACAGGGAAGCTCTGGAAACACCATATATTTT.

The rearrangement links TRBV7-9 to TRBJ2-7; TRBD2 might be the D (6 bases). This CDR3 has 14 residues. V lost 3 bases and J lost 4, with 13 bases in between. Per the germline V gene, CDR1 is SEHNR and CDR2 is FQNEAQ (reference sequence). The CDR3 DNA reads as TGTGCCAGCAGCTTCACCGGGAGTGTGTACGAGCAGTACTTC. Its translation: CASSFTGSVYEQYF.

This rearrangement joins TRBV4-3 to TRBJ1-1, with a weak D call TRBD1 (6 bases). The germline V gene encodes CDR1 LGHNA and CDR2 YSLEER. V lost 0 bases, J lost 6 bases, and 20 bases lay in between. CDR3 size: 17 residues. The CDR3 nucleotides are TGCGCCAGCAGCCAAGAAATATCGTCGCGGGGGCGGGCTGAAGCTTTCTTT. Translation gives CASSQEISSRGRAEAFF.

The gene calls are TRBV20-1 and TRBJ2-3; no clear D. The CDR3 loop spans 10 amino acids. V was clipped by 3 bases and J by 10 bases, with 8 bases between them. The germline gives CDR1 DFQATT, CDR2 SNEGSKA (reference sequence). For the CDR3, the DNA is TGCAGTGCTAGCACACATGCGCAGTATTTT. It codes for CSASTHAQYF.

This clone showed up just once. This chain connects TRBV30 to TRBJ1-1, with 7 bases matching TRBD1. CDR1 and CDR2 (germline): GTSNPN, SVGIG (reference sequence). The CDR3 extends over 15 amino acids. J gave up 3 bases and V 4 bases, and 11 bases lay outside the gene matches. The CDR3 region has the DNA TGTGCCTGGACCATGAGGACAGGTTATTACACTGAAGCTTTCTTT. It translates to CAWTMRTGYYTEAFF.

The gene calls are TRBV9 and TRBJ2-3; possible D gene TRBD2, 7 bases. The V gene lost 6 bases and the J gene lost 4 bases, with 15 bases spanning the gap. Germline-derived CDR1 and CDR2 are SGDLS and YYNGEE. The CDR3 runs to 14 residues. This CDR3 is CASNMGGLADTQYF. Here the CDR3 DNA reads TGTGCCAGCAACATGGGGGGGCTGGCAGATACGCAGTATTTT.

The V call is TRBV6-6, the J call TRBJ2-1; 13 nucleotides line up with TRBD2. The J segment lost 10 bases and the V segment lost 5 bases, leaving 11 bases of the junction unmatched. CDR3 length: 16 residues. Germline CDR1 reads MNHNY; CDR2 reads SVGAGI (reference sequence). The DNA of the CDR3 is TGTGCCAGCAGTACAACTAGCGGGAGGGCAGTTGGGGAGCAGTTCTTC. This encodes CASSTTSGRAVGEQFF.

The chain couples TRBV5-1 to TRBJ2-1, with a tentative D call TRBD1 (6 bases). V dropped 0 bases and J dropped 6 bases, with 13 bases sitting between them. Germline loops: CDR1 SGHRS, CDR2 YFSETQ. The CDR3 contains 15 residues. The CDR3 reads CASSLVGGVSNEQFF. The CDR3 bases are TGCGCCAGCAGCTTGGTAGGGGGAGTATCCAATGAGCAGTTCTTC.

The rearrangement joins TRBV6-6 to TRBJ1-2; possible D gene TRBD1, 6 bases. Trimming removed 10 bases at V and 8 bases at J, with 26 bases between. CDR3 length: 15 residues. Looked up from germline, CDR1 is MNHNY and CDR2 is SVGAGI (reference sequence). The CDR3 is CATAGQRQGRWGYTF. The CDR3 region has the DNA TGTGCCACTGCGGGCCAGCGGCAGGGGCGGTGGGGCTACACCTTC.

The chain's CDR3 is CASSPRTATPEAFF. Here the CDR3 DNA reads TGTGCCAGCAGCCCCCGAACAGCTACTCCTGAAGCTTTCTTT. This chain uses TRBV7-2 with TRBJ1-1; D is ambiguous. The CDR3 is made up of 14 amino acids. Germline V gene sequence: CDR1 SGHTA, CDR2 FQGNSA. V lost 5 bases, J lost 6 bases, and 16 bases lay in between.

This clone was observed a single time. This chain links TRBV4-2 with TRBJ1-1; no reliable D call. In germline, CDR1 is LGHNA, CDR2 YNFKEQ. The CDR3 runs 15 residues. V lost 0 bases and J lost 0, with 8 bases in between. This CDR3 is CASSQEPGLNTEAFF. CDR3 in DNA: TGTGCCAGCAGCCAAGAGCCAGGCTTGAACACTGAAGCTTTCTTT.

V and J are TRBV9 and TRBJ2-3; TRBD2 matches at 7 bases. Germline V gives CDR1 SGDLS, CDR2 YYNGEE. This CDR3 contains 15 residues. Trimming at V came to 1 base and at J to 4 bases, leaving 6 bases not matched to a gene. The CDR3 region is CASSVSGLIADTQYF. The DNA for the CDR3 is TGTGCCAGCAGCGTATCGGGACTAATCGCAGATACGCAGTATTTT.

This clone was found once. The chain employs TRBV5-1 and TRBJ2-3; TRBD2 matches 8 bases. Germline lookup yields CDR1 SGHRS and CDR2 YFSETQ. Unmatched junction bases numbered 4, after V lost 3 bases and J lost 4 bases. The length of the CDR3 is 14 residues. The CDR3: CASSSRSGADTQYF. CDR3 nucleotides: TGCGCCAGCAGCTCCCGTAGCGGGGCAGATACGCAGTATTTT. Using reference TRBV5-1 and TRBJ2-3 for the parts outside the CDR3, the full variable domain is KAGVTQTPRYLIKTRGQQVTLSCSPISGHRSVSWYQQTPGQGLQFLFEYFSETQRNKGNFPGRFSGRQFSNSRSEMNVSTLELGDSALYLCASSSRSGADTQYFGPGTRLTVL.

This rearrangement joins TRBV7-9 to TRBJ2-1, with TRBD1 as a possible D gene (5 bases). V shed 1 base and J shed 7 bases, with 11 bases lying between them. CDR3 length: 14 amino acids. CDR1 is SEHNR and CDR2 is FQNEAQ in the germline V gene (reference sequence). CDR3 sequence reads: CASSLEGWVNEQFF. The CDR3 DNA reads TGTGCCAGCAGCTTAGAGGGGTGGGTAAATGAGCAGTTCTTC.

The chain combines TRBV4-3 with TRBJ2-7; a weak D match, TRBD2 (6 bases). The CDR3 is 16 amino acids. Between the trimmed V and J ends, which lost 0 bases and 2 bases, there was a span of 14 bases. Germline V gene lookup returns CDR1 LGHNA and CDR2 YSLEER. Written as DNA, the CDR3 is TGCGCCAGCAGCCAAGATCTACGGGAGTCCCCCTACGAGCAGTACTTC. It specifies CASSQDLRESPYEQYF.

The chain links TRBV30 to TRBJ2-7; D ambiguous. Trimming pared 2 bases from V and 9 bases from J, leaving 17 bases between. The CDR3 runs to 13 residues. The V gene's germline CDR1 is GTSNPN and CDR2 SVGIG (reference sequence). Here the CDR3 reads CAWSITDTAGQYF. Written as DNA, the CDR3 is TGTGCCTGGAGTATCACTGACACAGCCGGGCAGTACTTC.

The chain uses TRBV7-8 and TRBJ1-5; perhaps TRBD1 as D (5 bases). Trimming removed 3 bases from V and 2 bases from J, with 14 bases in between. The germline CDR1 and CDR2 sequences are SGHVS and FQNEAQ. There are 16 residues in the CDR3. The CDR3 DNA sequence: TGTGCCAGCAGCTTGGGGGGGTATAATGGCAATCAGCCCCAGCATTTT. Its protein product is CASSLGGYNGNQPQHF.

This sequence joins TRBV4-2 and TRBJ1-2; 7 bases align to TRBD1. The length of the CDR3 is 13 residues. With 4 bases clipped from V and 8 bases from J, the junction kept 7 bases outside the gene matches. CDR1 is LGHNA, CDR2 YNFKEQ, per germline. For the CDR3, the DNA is TGTGCCAGCAGCCTCGACAGGGTGGGCGGCTACACCTTC. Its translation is CASSLDRVGGYTF.

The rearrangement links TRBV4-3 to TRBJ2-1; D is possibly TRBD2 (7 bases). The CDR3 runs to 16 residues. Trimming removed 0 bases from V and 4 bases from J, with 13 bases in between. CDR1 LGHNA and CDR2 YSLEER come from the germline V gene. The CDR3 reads CASSQDGGGGYNEQFF. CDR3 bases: TGCGCCAGCAGCCAAGATGGGGGCGGGGGTTACAATGAGCAGTTCTTC.

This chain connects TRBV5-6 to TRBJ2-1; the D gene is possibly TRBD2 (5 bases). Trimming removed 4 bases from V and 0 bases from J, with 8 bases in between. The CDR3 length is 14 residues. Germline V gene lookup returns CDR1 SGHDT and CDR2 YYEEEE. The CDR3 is CASSLGSSYNEQFF. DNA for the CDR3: TGTGCCAGCAGCCTAGGGAGCTCCTACAATGAGCAGTTCTTC.

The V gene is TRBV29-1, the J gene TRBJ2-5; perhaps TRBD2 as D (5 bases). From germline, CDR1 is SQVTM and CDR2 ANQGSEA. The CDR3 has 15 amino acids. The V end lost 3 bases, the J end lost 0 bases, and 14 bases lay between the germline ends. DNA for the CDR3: TGCAGCGTTGAGATGGTTGCGGGCAACCAAGAGACCCAGTACTTC. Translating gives CSVEMVAGNQETQYF.

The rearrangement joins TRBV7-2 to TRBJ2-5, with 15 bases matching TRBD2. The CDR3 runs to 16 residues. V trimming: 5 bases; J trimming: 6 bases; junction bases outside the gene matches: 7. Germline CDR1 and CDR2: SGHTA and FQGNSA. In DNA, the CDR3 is TGTGCCAGCAGCGGGCCGGGACTAGCGGGGGGTCAGACCCAGTACTTC. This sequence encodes CASSGPGLAGGQTQYF.